The rows below give T cell receptor beta chains drawn from one sample of a study of blood T cell repertoires in COVID-19. The repertoire was sequenced with immunoSEQ multiplex PCR; TCRdb's copy has only in-frame clones and lacks some. The sample contains around 260,000 clones, around four fifths of which appear only once. The sample comprised peripheral blood. The receptors stem from a man in his 60s with acute or convalescent COVID-19. The conserved cysteine and the conserved F or W are not part of the CDR3 here. The order of the fields is V gene, clone size, J gene, CDR3 protein. Only part of the rows carry a size: once, few, many, or a class if the clone is expanded.

V gene: TRBV7-2
clone size: NA
J gene: TRBJ2-3
CDR3 protein: ASSLAYTDTQY

V gene: TRBV6-4
clone size: NA
J gene: TRBJ1-2
CDR3 protein: AQEDRIINYGYT

V gene: TRBV4-1
clone size: NA
J gene: TRBJ1-1
CDR3 protein: ASSQGWAGQGFEAF

V gene: TRBV3-1/TRBV3-2
clone size: NA
J gene: TRBJ1-2
CDR3 protein: ASSQSPGQSYGYT

V gene: TRBV15
clone size: NA
J gene: TRBJ2-1
CDR3 protein: ATSGDRGPSSYNEQF

V gene: TRBV5-1
clone size: NA
J gene: TRBJ1-3
CDR3 protein: ASSEGAGNTIY

V gene: TRBV28
clone size: once
J gene: TRBJ2-2
CDR3 protein: ASSWGQGRTKNANTGELF

V gene: TRBV6-5
clone size: NA
J gene: TRBJ1-2
CDR3 protein: ASSYRDRGGWGYT

V gene: TRBV7-9
clone size: NA
J gene: TRBJ1-1
CDR3 protein: ASSLSGQPGMAF

V gene: TRBV12-3/TRBV12-4
clone size: NA
J gene: TRBJ1-2
CDR3 protein: ASSPPEGYGYT

V gene: TRBV30
clone size: NA
J gene: TRBJ2-1
CDR3 protein: AWSAVLAGYNEQF

V gene: TRBV15
clone size: NA
J gene: TRBJ1-3
CDR3 protein: ATSRQGYGNTIY

V gene: TRBV29-1
clone size: once
J gene: TRBJ1-3
CDR3 protein: SVGEAGNTIY

V gene: TRBV7-2
clone size: NA
J gene: TRBJ2-4
CDR3 protein: ASSLGLAGLKTQY

V gene: TRBV18
clone size: NA
J gene: TRBJ2-5
CDR3 protein: ASSPLTSGQETQY

V gene: TRBV19
clone size: NA
J gene: TRBJ2-7
CDR3 protein: ASRAQGYEQY

V gene: TRBV10-3
clone size: once
J gene: TRBJ1-5
CDR3 protein: ATAATRVGNQPQH